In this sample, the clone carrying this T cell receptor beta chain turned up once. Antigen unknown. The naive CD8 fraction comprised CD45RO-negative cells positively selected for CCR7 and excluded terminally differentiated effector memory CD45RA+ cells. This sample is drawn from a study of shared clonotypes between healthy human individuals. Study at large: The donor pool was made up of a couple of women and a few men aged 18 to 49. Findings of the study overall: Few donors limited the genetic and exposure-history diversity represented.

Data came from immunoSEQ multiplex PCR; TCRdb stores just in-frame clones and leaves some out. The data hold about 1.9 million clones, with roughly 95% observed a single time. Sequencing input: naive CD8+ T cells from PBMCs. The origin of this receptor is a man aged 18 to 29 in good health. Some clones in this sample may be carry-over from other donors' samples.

Here the CDR3 reads CASSESSEQFF. In nucleotides, the CDR3 is TGTGCCAGCAGTGAAAGTTCTGAGCAGTTCTTC. This chain joins TRBV6-6 and TRBJ2-1; D not resolved. This CDR3 region has 11 residues. Per germline, CDR1 MNHNY and CDR2 SVGAGI (reference sequence). With 5 bases removed from V and 9 bases from J, the gap between germline ends came to 8 bases.